The clone carrying this T cell receptor (beta chain) has at least ten counts. This record comes from a study of human T cells and chemical hapten exposure. The time point denotes: patch test 1, 2 weeks after DPC sensitization. The treatment was: therapeutic diphenylcyclopropenone sensitization with weekly scalp DPC. Germline V CDR1 and CDR2: SQVTM, ANQGSEA. CDR3 size: 12 residues. The V end lost 6 bases, the J end lost 0 bases, and 8 bases lay between the germline ends. TCRdb processed the RACE reads anew with MiXCR; each CDR3 protein has one entry. Of 180,000 or so distinct CDR3 sequences detected, about 14% appear once; the ten largest clones hold about 1.8%.

Sequencing was performed on whole blood, taken in connection with sensitization to the hapten diphenylcyclopropenone (DPC). This receptor was taken from a woman in her thirties with alopecia areata. Some clones in this sample may be carry-over from other donors' samples. The rearrangement links TRBV29-1 to TRBJ1-2; a possible D gene is TRBD1 (5 bases). This chain's CDR3 is CSVQGANYGYTF. The CDR3 DNA follows: TGCAGCGTCCAGGGAGCTAACTATGGCTACACCTTC.